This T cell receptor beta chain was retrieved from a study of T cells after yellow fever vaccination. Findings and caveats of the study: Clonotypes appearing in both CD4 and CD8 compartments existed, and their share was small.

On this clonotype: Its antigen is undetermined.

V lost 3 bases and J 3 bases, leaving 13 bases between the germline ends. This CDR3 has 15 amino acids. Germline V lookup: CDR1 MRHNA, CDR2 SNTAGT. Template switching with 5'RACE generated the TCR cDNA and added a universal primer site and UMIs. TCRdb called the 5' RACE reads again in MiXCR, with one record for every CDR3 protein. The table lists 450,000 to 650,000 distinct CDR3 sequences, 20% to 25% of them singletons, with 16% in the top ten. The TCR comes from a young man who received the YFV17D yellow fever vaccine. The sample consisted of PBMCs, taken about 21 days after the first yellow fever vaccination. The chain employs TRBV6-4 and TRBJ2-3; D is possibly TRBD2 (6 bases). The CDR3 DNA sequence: TGTGCCAGCAGTGAAGGACTAAAGGGGACAGATACGCAGTATTTT. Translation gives CASSEGLKGTDTQYF.